Shown below are 4 T cell receptor beta chains from a single sample sequenced in a study of T cell responses to AZD1222 COVID-19 vaccine. The repertoire was sequenced with immunoSEQ multiplex PCR; TCRdb's copy has only in-frame clones and lacks some. The table includes more than 95,000 clones, around 89% detected once. This specimen consisted of peripheral blood, obtained on day 0 of AZD1222 vaccination. These receptors came from an adult in good health.

This sequence joins TRBV5-1 and TRBJ2-2, with 9 bases matching TRBD2. Germline V lookup: CDR1 SGHRS, CDR2 YFSETQ. V dropped 3 bases and J dropped 7; count of bases not matched to a gene: 10. CDR3 length: 16 residues. In nucleotides, the CDR3 is TGCGCCAGCAGCTCACGTAGCGGGAGTGCGGGCGGGGAGCTGTTTTTT. Amino acids: CASSSRSGSAGGELFF. The full variable domain, rest sourced from reference TRBV5-1 and TRBJ2-2, is KAGVTQTPRYLIKTRGQQVTLSCSPISGHRSVSWYQQTPGQGLQFLFEYFSETQRNKGNFPGRFSGRQFSNSRSEMNVSTLELGDSALYLCASSSRSGSAGGELFFGEGSRLTVL.

The genes are TRBV4-2 and TRBJ1-1; 11 bases are a match to TRBD1. V trimming: 4 bases; J trimming: 4 bases; junction bases outside the gene matches: 5. Germline lookup yields CDR1 LGHNA and CDR2 YNFKEQ. This CDR3 comprises 15 residues. This chain's CDR3 is CASSLGQGDATEAFF. As DNA, the CDR3 is TGTGCCAGCAGCCTGGGACAGGGGGATGCCACTGAAGCTTTCTTT.

V is TRBV6-5 and J is TRBJ1-2, with D unresolved. The CDR3 contains 14 residues. V lost 0 bases and J lost 6, with 11 bases in between. Germline-derived CDR1 and CDR2 are MNHEY and SVGAGI. CDR3 DNA sequence: TGTGCCAGCAGTTACTCCACTCGTGGGAATGGCTACACCTTC. It yields the protein CASSYSTRGNGYTF.

The rearrangement joins TRBV6-5 to TRBJ2-1; perhaps D is TRBD1 or TRBD2 (6 bases each). The germline V and J ends were trimmed by 6 bases and 10 bases, with 16 bases remaining between them. The CDR3 spans 13 residues. The germline gives CDR1 MNHEY, CDR2 SVGAGI. CDR3 DNA: TGTGCCAGCAGCCCACTAGGAGGGGGAGAGCAGTTCTTC. It specifies CASSPLGGGEQFF.